These T cell receptor beta chains were read from a single sample in a study of OX40 agonist ivuxolimab in advanced cancers. TCRdb's copy holds only in-frame clones and misses some; the assay was immunoSEQ multiplex PCR. The table records more than 55,000 clones, roughly nine tenths of them present only once. Sequencing used CD4+ or CD8+ T cells sorted from blood, obtained in a trial of the OX40 agonist ivuxolimab. The receptors derive from an adult with an advanced solid tumor such as melanoma, head and neck, liver or kidney cancer. Each CDR3 is given without its conserved first and last residue. Fields, in order: V gene, J gene, CDR3 protein.

V gene: TRBV5-1; J gene: TRBJ2-5; CDR3 protein: ASSLLTDQETQY
V gene: TRBV10-1; J gene: TRBJ2-2; CDR3 protein: ASSAGPGELF
V gene: TRBV5-1; J gene: TRBJ2-7; CDR3 protein: ASRPDRLYEQY
V gene: TRBV7-8; J gene: TRBJ2-7; CDR3 protein: ASSSGGQTAA
V gene: TRBV2; J gene: TRBJ2-5; CDR3 protein: ASSELEPVQGAGETQY
V gene: TRBV29-1; J gene: TRBJ2-7; CDR3 protein: SGGQGSPYEQY
V gene: TRBV7-9; J gene: TRBJ1-2; CDR3 protein: ASSLGQGNGYT
V gene: TRBV5-4; J gene: TRBJ1-2; CDR3 protein: ASSLISNYGYT
V gene: TRBV5-4; J gene: TRBJ1-2; CDR3 protein: ASSLETGVYYGYT
V gene: TRBV5-1; J gene: TRBJ2-5; CDR3 protein: ASSLGVAGLQETQY
V gene: TRBV27; J gene: TRBJ2-2; CDR3 protein: ASTQIGGTGELF
V gene: TRBV4-2; J gene: TRBJ2-7; CDR3 protein: ASSQAAYGSSYEQY
V gene: TRBV7-2; J gene: TRBJ2-3; CDR3 protein: ASSLRRTSGTRDTQY
V gene: TRBV9; J gene: TRBJ1-4; CDR3 protein: ASSSTTGPNEKLF
V gene: TRBV7-9; J gene: TRBJ1-2; CDR3 protein: ASSLARGPDYGYT
V gene: TRBV5-4; J gene: TRBJ2-3; CDR3 protein: ASSPGTVLAGRYTQY
V gene: TRBV2; J gene: -; CDR3 protein: ASSLSSGYEQY
V gene: TRBV2; J gene: TRBJ2-1; CDR3 protein: ASSFGPPGPITGSSYNEQF
V gene: TRBV2; J gene: TRBJ1-1; CDR3 protein: ASTLTGTGELTF
V gene: TRBV4-1; J gene: TRBJ1-2; CDR3 protein: ASSQDPGQGADGYT
V gene: TRBV6-5; J gene: TRBJ2-7; CDR3 protein: ASSYSPGIGEQY
V gene: TRBV5-4; J gene: TRBJ1-6; CDR3 protein: ASSVDRGDSPLH
V gene: TRBV5-1; J gene: TRBJ1-6; CDR3 protein: ASSLGGSRDNSPLH
V gene: TRBV6-4; J gene: TRBJ1-2; CDR3 protein: ASPLSTNYGYT
V gene: TRBV5-1; J gene: TRBJ1-6; CDR3 protein: ASRPGALYYNSPLH
V gene: TRBV25-1; J gene: TRBJ2-3; CDR3 protein: ASSEQGETDTQY
V gene: TRBV29-1; J gene: TRBJ2-2; CDR3 protein: SVASGTGQTGELF
V gene: TRBV11-2; J gene: TRBJ2-6; CDR3 protein: ASSLRPNSGANVLT
V gene: TRBV6-1; J gene: TRBJ2-3; CDR3 protein: ASSEERGVGDTQY
V gene: TRBV10-3; J gene: TRBJ1-2; CDR3 protein: AIRDLRTTGDGYT
V gene: TRBV7-2; J gene: TRBJ1-5; CDR3 protein: ASSTQGGNQPQH
V gene: TRBV6-1; J gene: TRBJ1-3; CDR3 protein: ASSEFYRLGNTIY
V gene: TRBV28; J gene: TRBJ1-5; CDR3 protein: ASSLWEVGPQH
V gene: TRBV25-1; J gene: TRBJ1-2; CDR3 protein: ASSARTARGYGYT
V gene: TRBV7-3; J gene: TRBJ1-1; CDR3 protein: ASSSTGVNTEAF
V gene: TRBV6-5; J gene: TRBJ1-3; CDR3 protein: ASSYKNTIY
V gene: TRBV2; J gene: TRBJ2-3; CDR3 protein: ASSAQGLAGADTQY
V gene: TRBV10-3; J gene: TRBJ2-1; CDR3 protein: AISERGQGVPNEQF
V gene: TRBV15; J gene: TRBJ2-2; CDR3 protein: AIRTGTRYGELF
V gene: TRBV6-6; J gene: TRBJ2-7; CDR3 protein: ASSYSGVSSYEQY
V gene: TRBV7-9; J gene: TRBJ2-7; CDR3 protein: ASSPNTFEQY
V gene: TRBV5-5; J gene: TRBJ1-3; CDR3 protein: ASSLDRGSGNTIY
V gene: TRBV28; J gene: -; CDR3 protein: ASSLPAGEQY
V gene: TRBV5-6; J gene: TRBJ1-2; CDR3 protein: ASSLDMATSYGYT
V gene: TRBV5-1; J gene: TRBJ2-1; CDR3 protein: ASGEGVRDNEQF
V gene: TRBV5-6; J gene: TRBJ2-7; CDR3 protein: ASTPLPASGSSEQY
V gene: TRBV5-5; J gene: TRBJ2-1; CDR3 protein: ASRKGLAGVFNEQF
V gene: TRBV7-9; J gene: TRBJ2-1; CDR3 protein: ASSLGGYGNEQF
V gene: TRBV28; J gene: TRBJ1-4; CDR3 protein: ASSQTGLSEKLF
V gene: TRBV6-1; J gene: TRBJ1-1; CDR3 protein: ASSAEGYTEAF
V gene: TRBV5-4; J gene: TRBJ2-1; CDR3 protein: ASSLDAGDSYNEQF